This T cell receptor (beta chain) was sequenced in a study of blood T cell repertoires in COVID-19. The CDR3 sequence is 15 residues long. Losses at the gene ends were 1 base for V and 4 bases for J; bases not matched to a gene: 4. Per the germline V gene, CDR1 is LGHNT and CDR2 is FRNRAP. Under the authors' procedure: Amplifying reference gene primers gave estimates of nucleated cell counts. Repertoires were generated with immunoSEQ multiplex PCR, while TCRdb's copy carries only in-frame clones and drops some. From that table come the V and J calls and clone size; the DNA was used to work out D and trimming. The sample yields 140,000 to 150,000 clones, around 73% seen once. The participants were between roughly 18 and 89 years old and came from about two dozen US areas. Cohort allocation depended upon clinical history that participants reported. The recovered donors of Cohort 3 showed two negative PCRs, clearance, or symptom resolution.

Sample: PBMCs or T cells enriched from blood (not recorded which). This receptor was identified in a woman aged 50 to 60 who had recovered from COVID-19. This chain connects TRBV12-5 to TRBJ1-1, with 9 bases aligning to TRBD1. In nucleotides, the CDR3 is TGTGCTAGTGGTTTGGACAGGGGGCCGAGCACTGAAGCTTTCTTT. Protein product: CASGLDRGPSTEAFF.